The 7 T cell receptor beta chains below come from one sample, sequenced in a study of T cells in Graves' hyperthyroidism and ophthalmopathy. The TCR beta CDR3 regions underwent amplification using RNA transcripts as the source. With the HTBI primer set, the TCR CDR3 went through a first round of RT-PCR. From the multiplex PCR reads, TCRdb called clonotypes with MiXCR, one entry per CDR3 protein. The data show around 420,000 distinct CDR3 sequences, approximately 15% seen once. The sample consisted of blood. The receptor set was obtained from a woman between 18 and 29 years old with Graves' hyperthyroidism.

This clonotype was counted many times. V gene TRBV27 combines with J gene TRBJ2-1, with 9 nucleotides matching TRBD1. Germline V gene lookup returns CDR1 MNHEY and CDR2 SMNVEV (reference sequence). J was trimmed by 8 bases and V by 7 bases; bases with no gene match: 18. The CDR3 has 17 amino acids. Here the CDR3 reads CASTDLTGTGTLDEQFF. In DNA form, the CDR3 reads TGTGCCAGCACGGATTTAACCGGGACAGGGACCCTCGATGAGCAGTTCTTC.

Many counts were recorded for this clonotype. The chain combines TRBV6-1 with TRBJ1-3; D might be TRBD1 (5 bases). V lost 5 bases to trimming and J lost 4 bases, with 12 bases between them. This CDR3 spans 14 amino acids. CDR1 is MNHNS, CDR2 SASEGT, per germline. CDR3 DNA: TGTGCCAGCAGTAACCAGGGTTCCGGAAACACCATATATTTT. It specifies CASSNQGSGNTIYF.

This clonotype was picked up many times. V usage is TRBV11-2 and J usage is TRBJ2-1; the D is unclear. Trimming took off 2 bases at V and 10 bases at J, with 6 bases between the two ends. Germline V gene sequence: CDR1 SGHAT, CDR2 FQNNGV. CDR3 size: 11 residues. CDR3 sequence: CASSLLSEQFF. Here the CDR3 DNA reads TGTGCCAGCAGCTTACTCTCCGAGCAGTTCTTC.

This clonotype was counted only a few times. Here the CDR3 reads CASSRPMKYF. CDR3 nucleotide sequence: TGCGCCAGCAGCCGTCCGATGAAGTACTTC. The rearrangement links TRBV4-1 to TRBJ2-5; D uncertain. CDR3 length: 10 residues. CDR1 and CDR2 (germline): MGHRA, YSYEKL. Trimming shortened V by 4 bases and J by 12 bases, and 9 bases separated the two germline ends.

The sample holds a few counts of this clonotype. J is TRBJ2-1 and V is TRBV6-1; 7 nucleotides agree with TRBD1. Germline CDR1 MNHNS, CDR2 SASEGT. CDR3 size: 13 residues. With 4 bases clipped from V and 5 bases from J, the junction kept 2 bases outside the gene matches. The CDR3 region has the DNA TGTGCCAGCAGTGGACAGGGTAACAATGAGCAGTTCTTC. Translating it yields CASSGQGNNEQFF.

This clonotype was counted many times. The V gene is TRBV7-8, the J gene TRBJ2-1, with 7 bases aligning to TRBD2. The ends lost 0 bases at V and 5 bases at J; junction bases unmatched: 13. The CDR3 extends over 18 amino acids. CDR1 and CDR2 (germline): SGHVS, FQNEAQ. CDR3 sequence (DNA): TGTGCCAGCAGCTTAGCATGGGAGGGGATGGGGTCTGACAATGAGCAGTTCTTC. Translated: CASSLAWEGMGSDNEQFF.

This rearrangement joins TRBV4-1 to TRBJ2-7; TRBD2 matches 7 bases. Trimming took 0 bases from V and 6 from J; bases not matched to a gene: 8. From germline, CDR1 is MGHRA and CDR2 YSYEKL. The CDR3 is made up of 15 amino acids. The CDR3 sequence is CASSQDGAGSGEQYF. CDR3 bases: TGCGCCAGCAGCCAAGATGGAGCGGGGTCGGGCGAGCAGTACTTC.